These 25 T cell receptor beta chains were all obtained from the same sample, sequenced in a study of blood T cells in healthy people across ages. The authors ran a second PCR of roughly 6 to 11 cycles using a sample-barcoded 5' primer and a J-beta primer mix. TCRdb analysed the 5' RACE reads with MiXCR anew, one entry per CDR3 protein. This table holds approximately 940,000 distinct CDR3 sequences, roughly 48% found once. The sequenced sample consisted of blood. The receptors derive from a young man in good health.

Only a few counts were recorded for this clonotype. CDR3 DNA sequence: TGCGCCAGCAGCTTGGACGGTACCACGACCACAGATACGCAGTATTTT. Amino acids: CASSLDGTTTTDTQYF. The chain couples TRBV5-1 to TRBJ2-3; no clear D. The CDR3 spans 16 residues. V shed 0 bases and J shed 2 bases, with 13 bases lying between them. Germline V CDR1 and CDR2: SGHRS, YFSETQ.

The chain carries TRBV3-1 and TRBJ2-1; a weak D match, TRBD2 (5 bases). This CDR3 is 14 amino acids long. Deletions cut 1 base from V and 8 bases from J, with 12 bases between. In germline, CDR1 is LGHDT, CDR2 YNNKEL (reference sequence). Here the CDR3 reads CASSQGYPSHEQFF. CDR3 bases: TGTGCCAGCAGCCAAGGGTACCCTAGCCATGAGCAGTTCTTC.

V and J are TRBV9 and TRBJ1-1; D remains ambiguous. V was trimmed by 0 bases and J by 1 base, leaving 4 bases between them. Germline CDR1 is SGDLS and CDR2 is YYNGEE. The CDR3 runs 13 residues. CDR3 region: CASSVVPNTEAFF. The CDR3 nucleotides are TGTGCCAGCAGCGTAGTACCGAACACTGAAGCTTTCTTT. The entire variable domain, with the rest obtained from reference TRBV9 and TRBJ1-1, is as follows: DSGVTQTPKHLITATGQRVTLRCSPRSGDLSVYWYQQSLDQGLQFLIQYYNGEERAKGNILERFSAQQFPDLHSELNLSSLELGDSALYFCASSVVPNTEAFFGQGTRLTVV.

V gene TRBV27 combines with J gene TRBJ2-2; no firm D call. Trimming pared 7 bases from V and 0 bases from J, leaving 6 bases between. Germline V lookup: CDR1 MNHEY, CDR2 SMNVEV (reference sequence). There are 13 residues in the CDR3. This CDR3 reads CASNSANTGELFF. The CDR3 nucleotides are TGTGCCAGCAATTCTGCGAACACCGGGGAGCTGTTTTTT.

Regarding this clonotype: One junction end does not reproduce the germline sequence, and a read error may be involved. The DNA for the CDR3 is TGTGCCATCAGTAGGACAGGCCAGAACTATGGCGACACCTTC. Translated, it gives CAISRTGQNYGDTF. This chain links TRBV10-3 with TRBJ1-2; 7 nucleotides line up with TRBD1. Germline CDR1 and CDR2: ENHRY and SYGVKD. The CDR3 has 14 residues.

The CDR3 spells CASSSGTGVSGYTF. The CDR3 coding sequence is TGTGCCAGCAGTTCCGGGACAGGGGTCTCTGGCTACACCTTC. The V gene is TRBV28, the J gene TRBJ1-2; 10 nucleotides line up with TRBD1. The trim removed 4 bases at V and 7 bases at J, leaving 6 bases unmatched. Looked up from germline, CDR1 is MDHEN and CDR2 is SYDVKM. The CDR3 spans 14 residues.

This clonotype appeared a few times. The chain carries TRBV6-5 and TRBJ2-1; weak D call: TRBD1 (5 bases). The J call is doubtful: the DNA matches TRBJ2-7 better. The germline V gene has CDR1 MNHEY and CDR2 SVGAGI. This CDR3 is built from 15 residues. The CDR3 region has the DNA TGTGCCAGCAGTTACTCGGGGCCCTCCTACAATGAGCAGTACTTC. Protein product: CASSYSGPSYNEQYF.

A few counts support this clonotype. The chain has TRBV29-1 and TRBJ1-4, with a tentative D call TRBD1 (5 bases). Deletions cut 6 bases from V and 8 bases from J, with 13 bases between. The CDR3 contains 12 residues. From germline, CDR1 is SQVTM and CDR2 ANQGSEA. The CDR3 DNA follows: TGCAGCGTGGGGACGGGAAAAGAAAAACTGTTTTTT. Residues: CSVGTGKEKLFF.

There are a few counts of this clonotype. DNA of the CDR3: TGCAGTGCGAAACAGGGGGCGTTCTCAGATACGCAGTATTTT. Protein: CSAKQGAFSDTQYF. V and J are TRBV20-1 and TRBJ2-3, with TRBD1 matching 9 bases. CDR3 length: 14 amino acids. With V trimmed by 6 bases and J by 4 bases, 8 bases remained unmatched. Germline CDR1 is DFQATT and CDR2 is SNEGSKA (reference sequence).

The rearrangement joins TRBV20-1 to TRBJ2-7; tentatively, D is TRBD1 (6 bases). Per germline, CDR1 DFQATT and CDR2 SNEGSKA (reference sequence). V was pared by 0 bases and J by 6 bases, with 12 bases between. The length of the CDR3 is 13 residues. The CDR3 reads CSARDEAGVEQYF. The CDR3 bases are TGCAGTGCTAGAGATGAAGCAGGGGTCGAGCAGTACTTC.

Written as DNA, the CDR3 is TGTGCCAGCACCCTAAAAGAGGGGTCCGGACAACTACATCCCTGGGGCAATGAGCAGTACTTC. Translating it yields CASTLKEGSGQLHPWGNEQYF. The V call is TRBV11-1, the J call TRBJ2-1, with D possibly being TRBD1 or TRBD2 (5 bases each). The DNA end is a closer match to TRBJ2-7, so the J assignment may be wrong. Germline CDR1 and CDR2: SGHAT and FQDESV (reference sequence). This CDR3 contains 21 residues.

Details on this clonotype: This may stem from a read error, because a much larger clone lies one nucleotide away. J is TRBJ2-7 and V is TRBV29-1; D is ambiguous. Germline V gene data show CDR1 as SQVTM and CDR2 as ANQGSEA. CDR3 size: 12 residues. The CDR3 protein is CSVTDKTYKQYF. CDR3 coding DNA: TGCAGCGTTACCGACAAGACCTACAAGCAGTACTTC.

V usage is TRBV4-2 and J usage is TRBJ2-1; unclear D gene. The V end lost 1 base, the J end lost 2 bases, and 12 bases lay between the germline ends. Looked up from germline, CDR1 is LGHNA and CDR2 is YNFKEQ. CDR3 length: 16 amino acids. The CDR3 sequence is CASSQGATQAYNEQFF. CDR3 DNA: TGTGCCAGCAGCCAAGGGGCGACTCAGGCCTACAATGAGCAGTTCTTC.

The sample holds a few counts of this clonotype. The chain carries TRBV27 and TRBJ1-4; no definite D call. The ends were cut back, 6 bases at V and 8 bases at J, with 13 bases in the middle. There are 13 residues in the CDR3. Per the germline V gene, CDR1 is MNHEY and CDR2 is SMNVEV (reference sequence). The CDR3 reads CASSPPGYEKLFF. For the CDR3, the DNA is TGTGCCAGCAGCCCACCGGGATACGAAAAACTGTTTTTT.

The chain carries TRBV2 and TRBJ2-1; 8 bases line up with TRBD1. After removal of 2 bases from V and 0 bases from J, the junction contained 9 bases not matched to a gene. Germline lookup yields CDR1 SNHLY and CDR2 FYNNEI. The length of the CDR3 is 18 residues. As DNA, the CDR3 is TGTGCCAGCAGTGAAAACCTGTCAGGGGGCTACTCCTACAATGAGCAGTTCTTC. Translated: CASSENLSGGYSYNEQFF.

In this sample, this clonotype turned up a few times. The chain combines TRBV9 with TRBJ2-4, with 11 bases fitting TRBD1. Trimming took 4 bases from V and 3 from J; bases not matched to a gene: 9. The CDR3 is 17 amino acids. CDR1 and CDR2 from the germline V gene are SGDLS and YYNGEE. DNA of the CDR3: TGTGCCAGCAGCCCTCCCCGGGACAGGGGGTACAAAAACATTCAGTACTTC. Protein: CASSPPRDRGYKNIQYF.

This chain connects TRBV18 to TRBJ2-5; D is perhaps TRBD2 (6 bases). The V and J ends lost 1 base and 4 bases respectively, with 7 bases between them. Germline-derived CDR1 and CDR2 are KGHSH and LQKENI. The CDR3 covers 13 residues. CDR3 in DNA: TGTGCCAGCTCACCACTGGGAGGAGAGACCCAGTACTTC. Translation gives CASSPLGGETQYF.

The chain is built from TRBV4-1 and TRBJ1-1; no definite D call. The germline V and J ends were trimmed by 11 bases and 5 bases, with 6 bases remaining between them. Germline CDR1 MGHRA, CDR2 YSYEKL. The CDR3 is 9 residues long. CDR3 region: CAPKTEAFF. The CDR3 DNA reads TGCGCCCCGAAAACTGAAGCTTTCTTT.

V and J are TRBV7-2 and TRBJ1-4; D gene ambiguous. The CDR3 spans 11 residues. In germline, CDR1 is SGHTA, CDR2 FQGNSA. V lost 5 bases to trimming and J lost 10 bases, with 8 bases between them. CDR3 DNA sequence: TGTGCCAGCAGCGATTATGGAAAACTGTTTTTT. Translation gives CASSDYGKLFF.

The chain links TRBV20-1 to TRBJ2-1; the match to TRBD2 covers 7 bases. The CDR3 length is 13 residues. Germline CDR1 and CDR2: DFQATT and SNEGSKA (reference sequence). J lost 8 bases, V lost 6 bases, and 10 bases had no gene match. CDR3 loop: CSARTSSVYEQFF. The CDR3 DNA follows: TGCAGTGCCCGGACTAGTTCGGTGTATGAGCAGTTCTTC.

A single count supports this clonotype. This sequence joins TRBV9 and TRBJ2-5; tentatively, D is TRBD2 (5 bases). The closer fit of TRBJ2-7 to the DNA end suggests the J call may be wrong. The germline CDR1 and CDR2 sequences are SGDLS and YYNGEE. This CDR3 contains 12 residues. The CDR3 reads CASSVERGEQYF. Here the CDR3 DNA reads TGTGCCAGCAGCGTAGAACGGGGCGAGCAGTACTTC.

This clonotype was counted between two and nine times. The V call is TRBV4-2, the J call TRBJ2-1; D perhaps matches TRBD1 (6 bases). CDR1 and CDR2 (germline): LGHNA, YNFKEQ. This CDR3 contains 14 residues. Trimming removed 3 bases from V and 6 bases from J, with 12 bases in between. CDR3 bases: TGTGCCAGCAGCCACGAAACAGGGATCAATGAGCAGTTCTTC. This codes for CASSHETGINEQFF.

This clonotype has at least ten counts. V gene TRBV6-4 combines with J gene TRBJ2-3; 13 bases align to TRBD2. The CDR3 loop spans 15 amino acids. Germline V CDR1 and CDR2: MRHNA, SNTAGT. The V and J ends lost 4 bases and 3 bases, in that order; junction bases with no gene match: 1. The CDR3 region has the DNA TGTGCCAGCAGTGTGACTAGCGGGGGGACAGATACGCAGTATTTT. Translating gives CASSVTSGGTDTQYF.

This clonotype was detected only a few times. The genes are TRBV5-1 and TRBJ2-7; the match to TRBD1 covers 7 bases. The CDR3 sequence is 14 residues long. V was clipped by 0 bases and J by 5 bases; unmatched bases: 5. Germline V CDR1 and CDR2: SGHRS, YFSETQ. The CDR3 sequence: CASSLGQGLNEQYF. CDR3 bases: TGCGCCAGCAGCTTGGGACAGGGTCTCAACGAGCAGTACTTC. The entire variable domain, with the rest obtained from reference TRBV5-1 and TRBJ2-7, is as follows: KAGVTQTPRYLIKTRGQQVTLSCSPISGHRSVSWYQQTPGQGLQFLFEYFSETQRNKGNFPGRFSGRQFSNSRSEMNVSTLELGDSALYLCASSLGQGLNEQYFGPGTRLTVT.

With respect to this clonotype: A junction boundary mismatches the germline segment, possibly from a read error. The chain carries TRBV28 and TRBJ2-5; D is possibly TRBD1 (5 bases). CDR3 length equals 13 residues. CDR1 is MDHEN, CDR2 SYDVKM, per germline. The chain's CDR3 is CARSRDSQETQYF. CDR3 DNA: TGTGCCCGCAGTCGTGACAGCCAAGAGACCCAGTACTTC.